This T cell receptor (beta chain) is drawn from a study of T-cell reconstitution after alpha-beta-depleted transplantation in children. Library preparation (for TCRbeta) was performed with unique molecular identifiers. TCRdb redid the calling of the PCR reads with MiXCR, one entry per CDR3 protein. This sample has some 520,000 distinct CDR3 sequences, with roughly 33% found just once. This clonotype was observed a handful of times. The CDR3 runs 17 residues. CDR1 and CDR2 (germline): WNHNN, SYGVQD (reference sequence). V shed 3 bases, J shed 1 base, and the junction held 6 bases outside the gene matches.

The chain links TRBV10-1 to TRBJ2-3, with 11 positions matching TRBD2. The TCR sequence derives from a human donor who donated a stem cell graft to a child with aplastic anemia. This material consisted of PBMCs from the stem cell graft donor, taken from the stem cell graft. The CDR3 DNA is TGCGCCAGCAGTGACCTAATAGCGGGAGGGCGCACAGATACGCAGTATTTT. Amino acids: CASSDLIAGGRTDTQYF.